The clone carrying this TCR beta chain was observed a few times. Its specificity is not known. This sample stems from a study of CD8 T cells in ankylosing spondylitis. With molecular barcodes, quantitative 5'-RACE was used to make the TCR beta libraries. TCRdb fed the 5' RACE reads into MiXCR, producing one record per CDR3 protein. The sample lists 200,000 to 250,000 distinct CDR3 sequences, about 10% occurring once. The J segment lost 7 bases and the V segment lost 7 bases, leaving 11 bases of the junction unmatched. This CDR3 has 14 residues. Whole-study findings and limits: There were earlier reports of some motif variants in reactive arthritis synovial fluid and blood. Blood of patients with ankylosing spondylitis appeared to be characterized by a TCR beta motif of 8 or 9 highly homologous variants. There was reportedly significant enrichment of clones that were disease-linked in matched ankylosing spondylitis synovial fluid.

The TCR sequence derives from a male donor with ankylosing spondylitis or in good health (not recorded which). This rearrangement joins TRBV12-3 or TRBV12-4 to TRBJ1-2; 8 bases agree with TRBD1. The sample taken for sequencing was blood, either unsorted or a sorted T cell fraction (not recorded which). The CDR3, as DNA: TGTGCCAGCATTCCGACAGGGGACTATGGTGGCTACACCTTC. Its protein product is CASIPTGDYGGYTF.